This TCR beta chain emerged from a study of cytomegalovirus exposure and HLA in healthy donors. Sequencing was performed with immunoSEQ multiplex PCR; in TCRdb, only in-frame clones are kept and a portion is missing. Altogether about 120,000 clones are present, 88% being singletons, with the ten largest covering about 1.7%. V lost 4 bases, J lost 1 base, and 11 bases lay in between. Germline values: CDR1 MNHEY, CDR2 SMNVEV (reference sequence). This CDR3 comprises 15 residues. The chain carries TRBV27 and TRBJ2-1; D perhaps matches TRBD1 (6 bases). The material sequenced was PBMCs. The TCR originated in a man in his late teens or twenties in good health and CMV-seronegative. The CDR3 region is CASSSNRVSYNEQFF. The CDR3 nucleotides read TGTGCCAGCAGTTCAAACAGGGTATCCTACAATGAGCAGTTCTTC.